The entry below describes one TCR beta chain. No cognate antigen has been identified for it. Base qualities are not recorded, but no much larger clone differs from it by a single base. The library was made by the immunoSEQ multiplex PCR assay. For the multiplex PCR, a mixture combining 60 forward primers for TCR Vbeta segments and 13 reverse primers for TCR Jbeta segments was used. The CDR3 region of rearranged TCR beta genes was amplified from genomic DNA by a multiplex PCR assay. The amplified TCR beta libraries were sequenced on the Illumina HiSeq System as 87-base-pair reads. The source study handled its data this way. A later analysis tallied tens of millions of unique TCR beta chains across the 666 repertoires, and approximately 9.9 million of those chains were shared by two or more donors. Raw reads were error-corrected and collapsed into unique sequences with a nearest-neighbor algorithm that merged closely related sequences to remove PCR and sequencing errors. To assign V, D and J gene segments, CDR3 sequences were aligned to IMGT reference sequences. Each retained sequence needed at least a six-nucleotide match to both a V gene segment and a J gene segment. Rearrangements were called productive when the CDR3 lacked stop codons and stayed in frame with V and J; all others were non-productive. CDR3 was defined according to IMGT convention as the region running from the second conserved V-encoded cysteine to the conserved J-encoded phenylalanine. The earlier analysis of roughly 590 of the donors excluded any sequence lacking an unambiguous match to a single V gene segment. An earlier analysis of fewer than 750 of the donors classified V segments as functional when productive rearrangements were above 56.7% and as segregating when the standard deviation between donors was above 5%. A statistical classification framework was built for diagnosing cytomegalovirus status from the catalog of TCR beta chain sequences. In a later analysis, TCR nucleotide sequences were compared against IMGT/GENE-DB human TR gene sequences so that V and J genes could be assigned. A later analysis assigned CDR3 sequences and most-parsimonious VDJ recombination scenarios with the TCRdist pipeline. In a later analysis, each TCR beta chain was defined by its CDR3 amino acid sequence together with its V-gene family, and reads lacking a unique V-gene family were excluded. To address suspected cross-contamination and a sequencing artifact, a later analysis removed several hundred highly shared, low-generation-probability nucleotide sequences. A later analysis calculated a clonal expansion index for each public chain from normalized within-repertoire ranks of inferred template counts. In a later analysis, generation probabilities were computed with a VDJ recombination model fitted to out-of-frame rearrangements, and the resulting probabilities were checked against IGoR. A later analysis scored TCR-TCR, TCR-HLA and TCR-CMV co-occurrence with hypergeometric tests, applying a repertoire-size bias correction to TCR pairs. To estimate false discovery rates, a later analysis permuted the HLA or CMV assignments 20 times. In a later analysis, co-occurring TCRs were grouped using DBSCAN, with TCRdist sequence similarity added in when clustering inside HLA-allele-positive subsets. Repertoires with fewer than 30,000 or more than 120,000 public chains, plus five repertoires with anomalous nucleotide sharing, were excluded from co-occurrence clustering. Imported from immuneACCESS, the table was reduced by TCRdb to in-frame sequences with V and J called. These copies leave out some clones; in studies compared against another copy, an unresolved V gene accounts for under half, and the cause of the remainder is not known. V and J calls and clone size are copied from that table; D and trimming were computed from the DNA. In all, the sample holds tens of thousands of clones, and roughly 70% of those were seen once. The ten biggest clones cover 12% to 15% of the sample.

Taken from cysteine to phenylalanine, the CDR3 has 18 residues. The kept DNA is CDR3 alone, 54 bases in frame from the first base. In the germline V gene, CDR1 corresponds to SGHDT and CDR2 to YYEEEE. Deletion took 1 base off V and 3 bases off J, with a span of 20 bases between the germline ends. The cohort comprised 666 healthy bone marrow donors. At the time of sampling, all cohort members were nominally healthy, though unrecorded immune exposures were likely present. The donor tested CMV seropositive, placing the donor among the 289 seropositive members of the cohort. A peripheral blood sample was collected from each donor, and TCR beta sequencing was performed on peripheral blood mononuclear cells. Genomic DNA was extracted from the blood cell samples with the Qiagen DNeasy Blood Extraction Kit. This specimen comes from a study of cytomegalovirus exposure and HLA in healthy donors (dated by TCRdb to about 2017). In terms of the full investigation: In an earlier analysis of several hundred of the donors, 276 Gb of sequence data and 117 million unique TCR beta sequences from 150 million to 200 million T cells were reported. Roughly 310 gigabases of sequencing data and 70 million to 85 million unique TCR sequences were included in an early release covering 550 to 650 HLA-typed donors. Among the roughly 400 genotyped donors, more than 70% belonged to the genetic ancestry cluster associated with self-reported Caucasian donors. The study aimed to test whether cataloging public T cell receptors could reveal signatures of past pathogen exposure. The study used immunosequencing to profile the T cell repertoires of approximately 650 subjects and linked those repertoires to cytomegalovirus serostatus. Besides the first cohort of roughly 700 subjects, a separate validation cohort made up of 120 different subjects was used. The study combined high-throughput TCR immunosequencing, statistical association of individual TCRs with disease status, and machine learning to predict cytomegalovirus infection status. In a later analysis, previously published TCR beta repertoires from 500 to 750 donors were re-analyzed and high-resolution HLA genotyping was added so that TCR occurrence patterns could be studied. In the later analysis, no new phenotypic data were used to find candidate immune exposures; instead, reliance was placed on TCR beta sequences and their occurrence across donors. An earlier analysis of several hundred of the donors applied high-throughput TCR beta sequencing to assess whether each TCR beta V gene segment acted as functional or pseudogenic. Donor age, sex, ethnicity and CMV serostatus were collected together with the repertoire data. Genome-wide SNP genotypes for about 65% of the roughly 670 donors were used in a later genetic analysis, which treated that subset as a discovery cohort. All discovery cohort repertoires had been generated on a single sequencing platform. Both class I and class II loci were covered by HLA typing, at four-digit resolution. The number of donors typed differed by locus, with about 620-630 for A, B, C, DRB1 and DQB1, around 520 for DQA1, 600 to 610 for DPA1, and around 430 for DPB1. Because of strong linkage in the cohort, roughly five DR-DQ haplotypes were treated as single units for association and clustering. Across 398 genotyped donors of the cohort, an average of roughly 250,000 unique TCR beta nucleotide sequences per donor were sequenced, and roughly 18% of those sequences were non-productive. What the research found in general, with its limitations: The authors suggested that the approach could potentially be generalized to other disease states and immunological phenotypes. Linkage disequilibrium might explain the correlated functional status among segregating V segments, but an unknown experimental factor could not be excluded. CMV serostatus was the only immune exposure information available for the cohort. An association between a missense DCLRE1C variant and V-gene and J-gene trimming of TCR beta chains was found in a later genetic analysis and replicated in an independent cohort. In a later analysis, HLA-associated TCR beta chains were found to be more clonally expanded and to have lower generation probabilities than equally common non-associated chains. Strong co-occurrence of HLA alleles, especially DR and DQ, made assigning TCR associations to individual alleles difficult. According to a later genetic analysis, donors in an Asian-associated ancestry cluster had fewer N-insertions in productive TCRs than the roughly 660-donor mean. According to a later analysis, most CMV-associated TCR beta chains appeared to be HLA-restricted, and the HLA associations seemed to be driven largely by CMV exposure. An earlier analysis of 587 of the donors showed that most TCR beta V segments appeared in productive rearrangements either about 90% or about 30% of the time, which broadly matched IMGT annotations. The study gave a list of 150 to 200 TCR beta chains associated with cytomegalovirus. Roughly uniform sequencing depth across donors was assumed in presence/absence analyses, although this assumption may not hold. In a later analysis, the rate of TCR association differed among HLA loci, with DRB1 alleles having the most associated TCRs and HLA-C alleles having the fewest. Because counts were too low, fewer than 20 rarely observed V segments, including chromosome 9 orphons, were excluded from the earlier analysis of several hundred of the donors. A cluster of highly shared sequence variants was judged likely to represent a technical artifact of the sequencing pipeline. A few of the identified cytomegalovirus-associated TCR beta chains were confirmed in vitro to be specific for cytomegalovirus antigens. Some IMGT-functional V segments, including TRBV6-2 and TRBV6-3, could not be distinguished by the 87-base-pair reads and were therefore excluded. Most TCR sequences were seen in very few donors, while some public TCRs were found in many individuals. Because HLA typing was missing for some donors at each locus, association tests included only the typed subset. In a later analysis, over 15,000 TCR beta sequences were associated with specific HLA alleles at a false discovery rate of 0.05. In both the original and validation cohorts, the classifier was reported to diagnose cytomegalovirus status with high specificity and sensitivity. In this cohort, only TCR beta chains were sequenced, and detectable features were limited by the absence of alpha or paired-chain data. A further reported finding was that TCR beta sequences accurately predicted the HLA-A and HLA-B alleles for most subjects in the first cohort. A later analysis reported that several top co-occurrence clusters appeared linked to parvovirus B19, influenza, CMV and Epstein-Barr virus.

Sequencing was carried out using PBMCs. The sequence joins TRBV5-6 to TRBJ2-1; too little of a D gene remains to name it. This clonotype was sampled from a male donor in good health and CMV-seropositive. The CDR3 amino acid sequence is: CASSLPSLQTSRYNEQFF. The nucleotides are TGTGCCAGCAGCTTGCCCTCTCTTCAGACATCTCGCTACAATGAGCAGTTCTTC.